The clone carrying this T cell receptor beta chain was found once. Antigen unknown. These data originate in a study of post-analysis software for immune sequencing data. Tagging with unique molecular identifiers was a feature of the TCR beta cDNA libraries. Each batch of about 1 to 11 million T cells produced roughly 450,000 cDNA molecules. One entry per CDR3 protein results from TCRdb running MiXCR on the PCR reads. Found here are 600,000 to 750,000 distinct CDR3 sequences, 55% to 60% of them singletons; the top ten hold around 10%. Regarding the study as a whole: The study found significantly lower normalized Chao1 diversity in multiple sclerosis patients than in controls.

The sequenced sample was blood. This clonotype originated in a girl aged 2 to 9 with multiple sclerosis.

Here the CDR3 reads CASSIPGTGMNTEAFF. As DNA, the CDR3 is TGTGCCAGCAGCATTCCCGGGACAGGTATGAACACTGAAGCTTTCTTT. The chain is built from TRBV12-3 or TRBV12-4 and TRBJ1-1; 8 bases map to TRBD1. Germline trimming cut 6 bases from V and 0 bases from J; bases unmatched to any gene: 9. This CDR3 comprises 16 residues.